This T cell receptor (beta chain) was sequenced during a study of patients and donors after allogeneic stem cell transplantation. This clonotype was observed a handful of times. TCRdb redid the calling of the RT-PCR reads with MiXCR, one entry per CDR3 protein. The table includes approximately 410,000 distinct CDR3 sequences, approximately 16% detected once. The V end lost 3 bases, the J end lost 4 bases, and 3 bases lay between the germline ends. Germline V lookup: CDR1 LGHDT, CDR2 YNNKEL (reference sequence). The CDR3 consists of 11 residues. The origin of this receptor is a human donor who was either an allogeneic HSCT recipient or a stem cell or donor lymphocyte infusion donor (not recorded which). It is not recorded whose cells these are; they may come from a transplant donor. The material sequenced was blood, either unsorted or a sorted T cell fraction (not recorded which). This rearrangement joins TRBV3-1 to TRBJ2-5; no reliable D call. This chain's CDR3 is CASSHSETQYF. The CDR3 DNA is TGTGCCAGCAGCCATTCAGAGACCCAGTACTTC.